These 25 T cell receptor beta chains came from one sample sequenced in a study of blood T cell repertoires in COVID-19. The protocol was immunoSEQ multiplex PCR, while the TCRdb copy is restricted to in-frame clones and leaves out a portion. The data hold fewer than 700,000 clones, with around nine tenths observed a single time. The sequenced sample consisted of peripheral blood. The receptors were sampled from a woman between 45 and 65 years old with COVID-19, enrolled during active disease.

This clone is a singleton in its sample. The chain employs TRBV10-3 and TRBJ1-3; 7 bases map to TRBD1. Germline-derived CDR1 and CDR2 are ENHRY and SYGVKD. This CDR3 region has 18 residues. After removal of 6 bases from V and 0 bases from J, the junction contained 14 bases not matched to a gene. The CDR3 nucleotides are TGTGCCATCAGAGAGAACGATGGACAGGCGTACTCTGGAAACACCATATATTTT. Its protein is CAIRENDGQAYSGNTIYF.

J is TRBJ2-2 and V is TRBV5-5, with D uncertain. CDR3 length: 15 residues. Trimming took 0 bases from V and 0 from J, leaving 6 bases between them. The germline gives CDR1 SGHKS, CDR2 YYEKEE (reference sequence). The CDR3 spells CASSLGQSNTGELFF. In DNA form, the CDR3 reads TGTGCCAGCAGCTTGGGCCAGTCGAACACCGGGGAGCTGTTTTTT.

The chain has TRBV27 and TRBJ2-1, with 9 bases matching TRBD2. V was clipped by 5 bases and J by 3 bases; unmatched bases: 5. Germline values: CDR1 MNHEY, CDR2 SMNVEV (reference sequence). CDR3 length equals 15 residues. CDR3 region: CASSTSSGVYNEQFF. The CDR3 DNA is TGTGCCAGCAGTACCTCTAGCGGGGTCTACAATGAGCAGTTCTTC.

The chain employs TRBV10-1 and TRBJ1-1, with 7 nucleotides matching TRBD1. The V gene's germline CDR1 is WNHNN and CDR2 SYGVQD (reference sequence). V shed 9 bases, J shed 0 bases, and the junction held 7 bases outside the gene matches. This CDR3 comprises 14 residues. In DNA, the CDR3 is TGCGCCAGACGCCCGGGACAGTTGAACACTGAAGCTTTCTTT. Its translation: CARRPGQLNTEAFF.

The V call is TRBV7-2, the J call TRBJ1-2; tentative D call: TRBD1 (5 bases). CDR1 is SGHTA, CDR2 FQGNSA, per germline. CDR3 size: 14 residues. Trimming removed 3 bases at V and 7 bases at J, with 15 bases between. This CDR3 reads CASSFSSEGSGYTF. CDR3 nucleotide sequence: TGTGCCAGCAGCTTTTCATCGGAGGGGTCTGGCTACACCTTC.

The V call is TRBV30, the J call TRBJ1-1; 7 nucleotides line up with TRBD1. Losses at the gene ends were 5 bases for V and 4 bases for J; bases not matched to a gene: 13. The CDR3 consists of 15 residues. The germline gives CDR1 GTSNPN, CDR2 SVGIG (reference sequence). The CDR3 protein is CAWLGWEQGGTEAFF. DNA of the CDR3: TGTGCCTGGCTAGGGTGGGAGCAGGGGGGCACTGAAGCTTTCTTT.

The chain combines TRBV6-5 with TRBJ1-4; 9 bases align to TRBD1. This CDR3 has 15 amino acids. J lost 5 bases, V lost 6 bases, and 7 bases had no gene match. Per the germline V gene, CDR1 is MNHEY and CDR2 is SVGAGI. CDR3 DNA sequence: TGTGCCAGCAGCTTGACCGGGACAGGGAATGAAAAACTGTTTTTT. Translated: CASSLTGTGNEKLFF.

The chain joins TRBV5-6 to TRBJ2-4; D gene uncertain. The CDR3 has 13 residues. Per germline, CDR1 SGHDT and CDR2 YYEEEE. With 0 bases removed from V and 5 bases from J, the gap between germline ends came to 6 bases. DNA for the CDR3: TGTGCCAGCAGCTTGGGAGTGGAAAACATTCAGTACTTC. Translating it yields CASSLGVENIQYF.

This clone was seen just once. This chain joins TRBV11-2 and TRBJ1-2, with TRBD1 matching over 9 bases. CDR1 SGHAT and CDR2 FQNNGV come from the germline V gene. This CDR3 region has 15 residues. Trimming took 4 bases from V and 4 from J; bases not matched to a gene: 7. CDR3 sequence reads: CASSSWTGVSYGYTF. For the CDR3, the DNA is TGTGCCAGCAGCTCCTGGACAGGGGTCTCCTATGGCTACACCTTC.

The V gene is TRBV29-1, the J gene TRBJ1-2; possible D gene TRBD1, 6 bases. The germline CDR1 and CDR2 sequences are SQVTM and ANQGSEA. The ends were cut back, 0 bases at V and 8 bases at J, with 10 bases in the middle. This CDR3 has 12 amino acids. For the CDR3, the DNA is TGCAGCGTTGAAGATCTAAGGGGGGGCTACACCTTC. Translating gives CSVEDLRGGYTF.

The sample holds one count of this clone. The chain links TRBV11-2 to TRBJ2-7; TRBD1 is a possible D gene (5 bases). V was pared by 6 bases and J by 6 bases, with 12 bases between. The CDR3 length is 12 residues. CDR1 and CDR2 from the germline V gene are SGHAT and FQNNGV. CDR3 loop: CASSPGRSEQYF. CDR3 nucleotides: TGTGCCAGCAGTCCAGGGCGGAGCGAGCAGTACTTC.

The chain joins TRBV27 to TRBJ2-3, with 12 bases aligning to TRBD2. The V gene end was trimmed by 3 bases and the J gene end by 6 bases; junction bases not matched to a gene: 7. CDR1 is MNHEY and CDR2 is SMNVEV in the germline V gene (reference sequence). The CDR3 sequence is 16 residues long. The CDR3 protein is CASSFSSGGGGDTQYF. CDR3 DNA sequence: TGTGCCAGCAGTTTCTCTAGCGGGGGGGGCGGGGATACGCAGTATTTT.

CDR3 DNA sequence: TGTGCCAGCAGCCAAGAGGCGGGGGGGAAACTGTTTTTT. It yields the protein CASSQEAGGKLFF. J is TRBJ1-4 and V is TRBV3-1 (or the pseudogene TRBV3-2), with D possibly TRBD1 on 5 matching bases. The CDR3 has 13 residues. The V end lost 0 bases, the J end lost 11 bases, and 10 bases lay between the germline ends. Per germline, CDR1 LGHDT and CDR2 YNNKEL (reference sequence).

The J gene is TRBJ2-5, the V gene TRBV29-1; possibly TRBD1 for D (6 bases). The CDR3 runs to 12 residues. Germline lookup yields CDR1 SQVTM and CDR2 ANQGSEA. V dropped 6 bases and J dropped 5 bases, with 13 bases sitting between them. CDR3 in DNA: TGCAGCGTCGGGACATCAATGGAGACCCAGTACTTC. Encoded protein: CSVGTSMETQYF. The full variable domain, its missing parts supplied by reference TRBV29-1 and TRBJ2-5, is SAVISQKPSRDICQRGTSLTIQCQVDSQVTMMFWYRQQPGQSLTLIATANQGSEATYESGFVIDKFPISRPNLTFSTLTVSNMSPEDSSIYLCSVGTSMETQYFGPGTRLLVL.

The chain has TRBV5-1 and TRBJ2-3, with D possibly TRBD2 on 7 matching bases. CDR1 and CDR2 from the germline V gene are SGHRS and YFSETQ. Trimming removed 0 bases from V and 6 bases from J, with 17 bases in between. This CDR3 region has 16 residues. As DNA, the CDR3 is TGCGCCAGCAGCTTGGGGTCCGGGGGGCGTTCGGATACGCAGTATTTT. It specifies CASSLGSGGRSDTQYF. The variable domain in full, with the rest retrieved from reference TRBV5-1 and TRBJ2-3, is KAGVTQTPRYLIKTRGQQVTLSCSPISGHRSVSWYQQTPGQGLQFLFEYFSETQRNKGNFPGRFSGRQFSNSRSEMNVSTLELGDSALYLCASSLGSGGRSDTQYFGPGTRLTVL.

This sequence joins TRBV2 and TRBJ1-5, with TRBD1 matching 12 bases. CDR1 and CDR2 from the germline V gene are SNHLY and FYNNEI. CDR3 length: 15 residues. V shed 3 bases and J 5 bases; nucleotides not matched to a gene: 2. CDR3: CASSEGTGGYQPQHF. In nucleotides, the CDR3 is TGTGCCAGCAGTGAGGGGACAGGGGGCTATCAGCCCCAGCATTTT.

V usage is TRBV11-2 and J usage is TRBJ2-5, with TRBD2 identical over 10 bases. Trimming took 0 bases from V and 1 from J; bases not matched to a gene: 8. CDR3 length: 18 amino acids. Looked up from germline, CDR1 is SGHAT and CDR2 is FQNNGV. The DNA for the CDR3 is TGTGCCAGCAGCTTAGATTCGGGGGGACTAGCGAGCCAAGAGACCCAGTACTTC. This codes for CASSLDSGGLASQETQYF.

The chain has TRBV10-2 and TRBJ1-3; possible D gene TRBD1, 6 bases. The V end lost 3 bases, the J end lost 4 bases, and 10 bases lay between the germline ends. The CDR3 totals 14 residues. Germline values: CDR1 WSHSY, CDR2 SAAADI. CDR3 DNA: TGCGCCAGCAGTGAAGGGGGAAGCGGAAACACCATATATTTT. Encoded protein: CASSEGGSGNTIYF.

The rearrangement joins TRBV6-2 or TRBV6-3 to TRBJ1-1; 8 bases are a match to TRBD1. Trimming removed 6 bases from V and 3 bases from J; junction bases left unmatched: 9. Germline-derived CDR1 and CDR2 are MNHEY and SVGEGT. The CDR3 has 15 residues. The CDR3 protein is CASSRAGGADTEAFF. Written as DNA, the CDR3 is TGTGCCAGCAGCCGCGCAGGGGGCGCGGACACTGAAGCTTTCTTT.

Only one count was recorded for this clone. V and J are TRBV29-1 and TRBJ2-1, with D perhaps matching TRBD1 (6 bases). The V end lost 1 base, the J end lost 9 bases, and 13 bases lay between the germline ends. Germline CDR1 and CDR2: SQVTM and ANQGSEA. The CDR3 runs to 13 residues. CDR3 amino acids: CSVEGAQGSEQFF. The CDR3 bases are TGCAGCGTTGAAGGGGCACAGGGTAGTGAGCAGTTCTTC.

As to this clone: Within the sample, other DNA sequences also encode this same CDR3. This chain joins TRBV6-5 and TRBJ1-5; D is perhaps TRBD1 (5 bases). This CDR3 comprises 14 residues. Germline V gene lookup returns CDR1 MNHEY and CDR2 SVGAGI. V lost 5 bases, J lost 0 bases, and 8 bases lay in between. The CDR3 reads CASSRDSSNQPQHF. The CDR3 bases are TGTGCCAGCAGTAGAGACAGTAGCAATCAGCCCCAGCATTTT.

The chain couples TRBV29-1 to TRBJ1-2; D might be TRBD1 (6 bases). V was cut by 7 bases and J by 5 bases, with 11 bases left in between. The CDR3 contains 11 residues. Germline V gene sequence: CDR1 SQVTM, CDR2 ANQGSEA. CDR3 nucleotides: TGCAGCGCCCAGACAGGTTATGGCTACACCTTC. This translates into CSAQTGYGYTF. Full variable domain (remainder filled in from reference TRBV29-1 and TRBJ1-2): SAVISQKPSRDICQRGTSLTIQCQVDSQVTMMFWYRQQPGQSLTLIATANQGSEATYESGFVIDKFPISRPNLTFSTLTVSNMSPEDSSIYLCSAQTGYGYTFGSGTRLTVV.

The genes are TRBV24-1 and TRBJ1-6; perhaps TRBD1 as D (6 bases). V lost 3 bases and J lost 12, with 11 bases in between. This CDR3 contains 13 residues. Germline loops: CDR1 KGHDR, CDR2 SFDVKD. CDR3 nucleotide sequence: TGTGCCACCAGTGATCAGGGGAGGGGACCCCTCCACTTT. Amino acids: CATSDQGRGPLHF.

This rearrangement joins TRBV6-6 to TRBJ2-7, with unresolved D. V lost 0 bases and J 3 bases, leaving 15 bases between the germline ends. Germline V gene sequence: CDR1 MNHNY, CDR2 SVGAGI (reference sequence). This CDR3 is built from 16 residues. The CDR3 sequence is CASSYSAVSSFYEQYF. CDR3 DNA sequence: TGTGCCAGCAGTTACTCTGCAGTTTCCTCCTTCTACGAGCAGTACTTC.

In DNA form, the CDR3 reads TGTGCCAGCAGCTTGCCCCTAGCGGGGGGCCATACGCAGTATTTT. It yields the protein CASSLPLAGGHTQYF. The chain recombines TRBV5-4 with TRBJ2-3, with 11 bases lining up with TRBD2. The CDR3 sequence is 15 residues long. V lost 1 base to trimming and J lost 7 bases; unmatched junction nucleotides: 5. CDR1 and CDR2 (germline): SGHNT, YYREEE (reference sequence).